The present entry profiles one T cell receptor (beta chain) with its context. This CDR3 has 16 amino acids. V was pared by 4 bases and J by 0 bases, with 6 bases of the junction left unmatched. The germline V gene encodes CDR1 SNHLY and CDR2 FYNNEI. TCRdb keeps only in-frame clones here, not all; method: immunoSEQ multiplex PCR. The sample has more than 50,000 clones; around 90% are singletons. The sample comes from a study of T cell responses to AZD1222 COVID-19 vaccine. This receptor was obtained from an adult in good health. The chain carries TRBV2 and TRBJ2-1, with TRBD2 identical over 7 bases. Sequenced here: peripheral blood, sampled on day 0 of AZD1222 vaccination. CDR3 amino acids: CASSGLAVSSYNEQFF. CDR3 DNA sequence: TGTGCCAGCAGTGGACTAGCCGTTAGCTCCTACAATGAGCAGTTCTTC.